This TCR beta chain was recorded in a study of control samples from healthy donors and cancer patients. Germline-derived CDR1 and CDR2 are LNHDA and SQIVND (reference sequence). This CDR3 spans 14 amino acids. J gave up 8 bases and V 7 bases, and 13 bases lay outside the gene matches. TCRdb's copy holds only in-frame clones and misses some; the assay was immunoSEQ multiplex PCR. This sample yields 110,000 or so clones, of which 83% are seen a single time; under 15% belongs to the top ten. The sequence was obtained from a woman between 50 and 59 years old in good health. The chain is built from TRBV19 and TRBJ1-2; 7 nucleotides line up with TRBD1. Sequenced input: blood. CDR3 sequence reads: CASTPDRKERGYTF. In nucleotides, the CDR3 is TGTGCCAGTACCCCGGACAGGAAGGAAAGGGGCTACACCTTC.